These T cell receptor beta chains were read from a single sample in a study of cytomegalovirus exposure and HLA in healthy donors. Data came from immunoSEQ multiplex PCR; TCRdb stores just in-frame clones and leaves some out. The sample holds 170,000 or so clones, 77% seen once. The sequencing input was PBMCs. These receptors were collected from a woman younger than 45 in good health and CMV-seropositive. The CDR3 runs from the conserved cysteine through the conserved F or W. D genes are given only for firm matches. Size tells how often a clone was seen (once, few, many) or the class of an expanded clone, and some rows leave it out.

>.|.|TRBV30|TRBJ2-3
TGTGCCTGGAGTGGGGACAGCCCCGGGACTTCGCACACAGATACGCAGTATTTT
CAWSGDSPGTSHTDTQYF
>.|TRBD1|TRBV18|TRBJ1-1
TGTGCCAGCTCCCCGGGACAGGGGGCGACTGAAGCTTTCTTT
CASSPGQGATEAFF
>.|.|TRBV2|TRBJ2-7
TGTGCCAGCAGTGAAGGATACGAGCAGTACTTC
CASSEGYEQYF
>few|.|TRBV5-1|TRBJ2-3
TGCGCCAGCAGCTTGGCCGTTGGGCAGGCTACGCAGTATTTT
CASSLAVGQATQYF
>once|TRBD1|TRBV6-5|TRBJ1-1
TGTGCCAGCAGTTACACCGGGACAGGTTGGACTGAAGCTTTCTTT
CASSYTGTGWTEAFF
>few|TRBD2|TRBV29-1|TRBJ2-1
TGCAGCGGTGCCCTCCCAGCGGGAGGGCCACGTAGTTCTCACAATGAGCAGTTCTTC
CSGALPAGGPRSSHNEQFF
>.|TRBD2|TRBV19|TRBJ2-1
TGTGCCAGTAACGGACTAGCGGAGGGCTCCTACAATGAGCAGTTCTTC
CASNGLAEGSYNEQFF
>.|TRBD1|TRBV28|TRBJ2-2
TGTGCCAGCAGTCGGGGGACAGGGTTAGTGGGGGAGCTGTTTTTT
CASSRGTGLVGELFF
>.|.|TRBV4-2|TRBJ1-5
TGTGCCAGCAGCCATCAGGCCAAGACTACTTATAGCAATCAGCCCCAGCATTTT
CASSHQAKTTYSNQPQHF
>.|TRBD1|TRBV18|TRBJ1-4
TGTGCCAGCTCACGCTTCAGTCCGGGACAGGGAGGGGAAAAACTGTTTTTT
CASSRFSPGQGGEKLFF
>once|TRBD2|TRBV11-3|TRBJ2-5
TGTGCCAGCAGCTTAGGACTAGCGCGAGAGACCCAGTACTTC
CASSLGLARETQYF
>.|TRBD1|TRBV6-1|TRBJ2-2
TGTGCCAGCAGGGGGGACAGGGGGCCGGCCGGGGAGCTGTTTTTT
CASRGDRGPAGELFF
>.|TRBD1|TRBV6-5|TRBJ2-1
TGTGCCAGCACCCAAGGGACAGGGGTAAACAATGAGCAGTTCTTC
CASTQGTGVNNEQFF
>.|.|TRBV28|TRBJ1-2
TGTGCCAGCAGGGAGAACCAGAATCCCTATGGCTACACCTTC
CASRENQNPYGYTF
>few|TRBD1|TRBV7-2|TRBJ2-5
TGTGCCAGCAGTCCCGGACAGGCATACCAAGAGACCCAGTACTTC
CASSPGQAYQETQYF
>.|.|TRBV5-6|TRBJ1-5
TGTGCCAGCAGCCGGCAGGGGTCGGATCAGCCCCAGCATTTT
CASSRQGSDQPQHF
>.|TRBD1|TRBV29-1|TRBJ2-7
TGCAGCGTTACTAGACAGGGGAACTACGAGCAGTACTTC
CSVTRQGNYEQYF
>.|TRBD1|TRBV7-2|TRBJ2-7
TGTGCCAGCAGCCTAAGGACAGGCCACTACTACGAGCAGTACTTC
CASSLRTGHYYEQYF
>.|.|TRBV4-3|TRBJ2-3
TGCGCCAGCAGCCAACCTTCATCGGGGGATACGCAGTATTTT
CASSQPSSGDTQYF
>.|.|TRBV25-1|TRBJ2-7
TGTGCCAGCAGTGAATTTGGGCAGTACGAGCAGTACTTC
CASSEFGQYEQYF
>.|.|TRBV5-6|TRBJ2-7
TGTGCCAGCAGCTTTTCAGCGGACCCCTACGAGCAGTACTTC
CASSFSADPYEQYF
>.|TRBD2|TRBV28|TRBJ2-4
TGTGCCAGCAGTTACCCGACGCGGGGGGGGCATGCCAAAAACATTCAGTACTTC
CASSYPTRGGHAKNIQYF
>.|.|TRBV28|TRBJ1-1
TGTGCCAGCAGTTGGGGGCAGTTTTCGAACACTGAAGCTTTCTTT
CASSWGQFSNTEAFF
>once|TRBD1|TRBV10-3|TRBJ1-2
TGTGCCATCAGTGAGTCAGTCGGACAGGCGACTGGTGGCTACACCTTC
CAISESVGQATGGYTF
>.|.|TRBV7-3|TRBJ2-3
TGTGCCAGCAGCTTAGGGCCCACAGATACGCAGTATTTT
CASSLGPTDTQYF
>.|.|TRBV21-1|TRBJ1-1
TGTGCCAGGGGGACAGGGGGTCGAGGTATGAACACTGAAGCTTTCTTT
CARGTGGRGMNTEAFF
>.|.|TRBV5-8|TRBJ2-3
TGTGCCAGCAGCTTACGAGGATCTGATACGCAGTATTTT
CASSLRGSDTQYF
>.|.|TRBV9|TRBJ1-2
TGTGCCAGCAGCCCCAGGTCCAACGGCTACGGCTACACCTTC
CASSPRSNGYGYTF
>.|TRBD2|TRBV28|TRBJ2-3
TGTGCCAGCAGGTTAAACCCTTGGGGCGGGAGGGCCGGGGATACGCAGTATTTT
CASRLNPWGGRAGDTQYF
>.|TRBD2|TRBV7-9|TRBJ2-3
TGTGCCAGCAGCTTAGGGCGGGAGAATTTTATAGGGCCCGCGGATACGCAGTATTTT
CASSLGRENFIGPADTQYF
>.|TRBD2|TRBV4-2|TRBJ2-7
TGTGCCAGCAGCCCTTCGGGAGGGGAAGCCTACGAGCAGTACTTC
CASSPSGGEAYEQYF
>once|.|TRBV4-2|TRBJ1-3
TGTGCCAGCAGCCAAGTCGGGGAGAACTCTGGAAACACCATATATTTT
CASSQVGENSGNTIYF
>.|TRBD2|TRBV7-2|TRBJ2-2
TGTGCCAGCCAGCGGGGGCCAACGAACACCGGGGAGCTGTTTTTT
CASQRGPTNTGELFF
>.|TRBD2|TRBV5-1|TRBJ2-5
TGCGCCAGCAGCTTAGCGGGAGTTCAAGAGACCCAGTACTTC
CASSLAGVQETQYF
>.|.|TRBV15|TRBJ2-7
TGTGCCACCAGCAGCCATTCCTACGAGCAGTACTTC
CATSSHSYEQYF
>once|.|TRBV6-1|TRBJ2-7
TGTGCCAGCAGTGAAGCGGGACTTGTCTACGAGCAGTACTTC
CASSEAGLVYEQYF
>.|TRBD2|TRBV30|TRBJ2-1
TGTGCCTGGAGTGTAGGACTAGCGGGAGTGAATGAGCAGTTCTTC
CAWSVGLAGVNEQFF
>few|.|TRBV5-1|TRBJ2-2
TGCGCCAGCAGCTTGGTTCTTGACACCGGGGAGCTGTTTTTT
CASSLVLDTGELFF
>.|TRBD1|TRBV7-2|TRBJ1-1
TGTGCCAGCAGCTTAGGGCCCCCAGGGGGGAACACTGAAGCTTTCTTT
CASSLGPPGGNTEAFF
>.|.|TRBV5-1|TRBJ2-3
TGCGCCAGCAGCTTGCCGAGCACAGATACGCAGTATTTT
CASSLPSTDTQYF
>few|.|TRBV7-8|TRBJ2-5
TGTGCCAGCAGCTTAATCGTCCCCGCGGGTTCAGAGACCCAGTACTTC
CASSLIVPAGSETQYF
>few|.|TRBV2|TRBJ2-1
TGTGCCAGCACGAGGGAAAGCTACAATGAGCAGTTCTTC
CASTRESYNEQFF
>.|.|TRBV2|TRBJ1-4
TGTGCCAGCAGTGCAGGATACACTAATGAAAAACTGTTTTTT
CASSAGYTNEKLFF
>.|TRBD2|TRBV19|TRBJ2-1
TGTGCCAGTAAAGACCTAGCGGGAATGAGCTCCTACAATGAGCAGTTCTTC
CASKDLAGMSSYNEQFF
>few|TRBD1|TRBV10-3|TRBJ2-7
TGTGCCATTCAACGGGACAGGAGCTACGAGCAGTACTTC
CAIQRDRSYEQYF
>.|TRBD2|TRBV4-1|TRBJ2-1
TGCGCCAGCAGCCAAGACTCGAGGTTAGCGGGGTTCAGCTCCTACAATGAGCAGTTCTTC
CASSQDSRLAGFSSYNEQFF
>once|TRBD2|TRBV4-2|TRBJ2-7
TGTGCCAGCAGCCTGAATTCTCCGGGACTAGGAGCCTACGAGCAGTACTTC
CASSLNSPGLGAYEQYF
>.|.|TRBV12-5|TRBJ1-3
TGTGCTAGCGCACAGTCCTCTGGAAACACCATATATTTT
CASAQSSGNTIYF
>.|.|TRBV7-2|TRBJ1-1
TGTGCCAGCACCGCCAAGACAGAAGCTTTCTTT
CASTAKTEAFF
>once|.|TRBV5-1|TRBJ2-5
TGCGCCAGCAGCTTGGAGGCTAGCATGGAGACCCAGTACTTC
CASSLEASMETQYF
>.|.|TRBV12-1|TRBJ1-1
TGTGCCAGCAGCTTTGAGGTCTGGACAGGCTTGCGCTTGACTGAAGCTTTCTTT
CASSFEVWTGLRLTEAFF
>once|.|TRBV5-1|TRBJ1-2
TGCGCCAGCAGCTTGGAGCAGGCCAAACTGGATGGCTACACCTTC
CASSLEQAKLDGYTF
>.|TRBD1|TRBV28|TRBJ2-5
TGTGCCAGCAGAACTCCGGGACAGTCTCGGGAGACCCAGTACTTC
CASRTPGQSRETQYF
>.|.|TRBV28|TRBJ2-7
TGTGCCAGCAGTTTACCGTCGGAGGCCAGGGGAACCTACGAGCAGTACTTC
CASSLPSEARGTYEQYF